The clone carrying this T cell receptor beta chain has more than one count but fewer than ten. The antigen is not known. The CDR3 totals 15 residues. The germline CDR1 and CDR2 sequences are SEHNR and FQNEAQ (reference sequence). With 6 bases clipped from V and 1 base from J, the junction kept 6 bases outside the gene matches. Amplification targeted TCR beta CDR3 regions from RNA transcripts. The HTBI set primed first-round TCR CDR3 RT-PCR. TCRdb used MiXCR to reprocess the multiplex PCR reads, holding one entry per CDR3 protein. The repertoire holds 560,000 or so distinct CDR3 sequences, with just under 20% as singletons. These data originate in a study of T cells in Graves' hyperthyroidism and ophthalmopathy. Study-level findings and limits: Researchers report that a 13 V-J model separated ophthalmopathy from stable hyperthyroidism.

Sequencing used blood. This chain connects TRBV7-9 to TRBJ2-7, with 10 nucleotides matching TRBD2. This receptor was obtained from a man aged 35-49 years with Graves' ophthalmopathy. CDR3 amino acids: CASSRAGLASYEQYF. The CDR3 coding sequence is TGTGCCAGCAGTCGAGCGGGACTAGCGTCCTACGAGCAGTACTTC.